This T cell receptor beta chain comes out of a study of early stage breast cancer tumors. The overall study: ER+/PR+/HER2- status applied to about 70% of the 16 invasive breast tumors. Among approximately 12 ER+/PR+/HER2- tumors, eight were ductal, four lobular. Findings and limits, study-wide: Blood repertoires resembled normal breast more than tumor. Commonly generated sequences made up most enriched TCRB sequences shared between patients.

Sequencing was performed with immunoSEQ multiplex PCR; in TCRdb, only in-frame clones are kept and a portion is missing. The sample gives around 10,000 clones, 71% of which show up once; about 15% is in the top ten. The CDR3 consists of 20 residues. Germline loops: CDR1 KGHSH, CDR2 LQKENI. Losses at the gene ends were 3 bases for V and 1 base for J; bases not matched to a gene: 10. As to this clone: Its antigen is as yet unknown.

Input material: normal breast tissue next to the tumor. The rearrangement links TRBV18 to TRBJ2-6; 12 bases are shared with TRBD1. The sequence was collected from a person aged 55 to 70 with breast cancer. CDR3 DNA: TGTGCCAGCTCACCTAACCGGGACAGGGGGCTCTGGTCTGGGGCCAACGTCCTGACTTTC. It translates to CASSPNRDRGLWSGANVLTF.